These 10 T cell receptor beta chains originate from one sample sequenced in a study of T cells in Graves' hyperthyroidism and ophthalmopathy. TCR beta CDR3 regions were amplified from RNA. RT-PCR in the first round (using the HTBI primer set) targeted the TCR CDR3. TCRdb re-derived calls from the multiplex PCR reads in MiXCR, one entry per CDR3 protein. The sample includes some 420,000 distinct CDR3 sequences, roughly 13% of them seen just once. The sample comprised blood. These receptors came from a woman aged 18-35 years with Graves' hyperthyroidism.

This clonotype was picked up many times. This rearrangement joins TRBV10-3 to TRBJ1-6; D not resolved. Germline CDR1 and CDR2: ENHRY and SYGVKD. V was cut by 3 bases and J by 2 bases, with 8 bases left in between. CDR3 length equals 15 residues. CDR3 sequence reads: CAISDRSTYNSPLHF. CDR3 nucleotide sequence: TGTGCCATCAGTGACCGGTCAACCTATAATTCACCCCTCCACTTT.

This clonotype came up a few times. V usage is TRBV6-1 and J usage is TRBJ2-1, with 7 nucleotides matching TRBD2. The CDR3 length is 16 residues. Germline V gene sequence: CDR1 MNHNS, CDR2 SASEGT. V shed 4 bases and J 7 bases; nucleotides not matched to a gene: 13. CDR3 residues: CASSASASGGWNEQFF. CDR3 coding DNA: TGTGCCAGCAGTGCCTCTGCGTCGGGAGGTTGGAATGAGCAGTTCTTC.

In its sample, this clonotype was seen a few times. The chain is built from TRBV5-1 and TRBJ2-2; no clear D. CDR1 is SGHRS, CDR2 YFSETQ, per germline. The CDR3 runs 17 residues. V lost 0 bases to trimming and J lost 4 bases, with 16 bases between them. The CDR3 reads CASSLGPATSGTGELFF. CDR3 coding DNA: TGCGCCAGCAGCTTGGGTCCCGCGACCTCGGGCACCGGGGAGCTGTTTTTT.

The chain carries TRBV5-1 and TRBJ2-6; D not certain. V was clipped by 7 bases and J by 2 bases, with 7 bases between them. This CDR3 spans 13 amino acids. Germline lookup yields CDR1 SGHRS and CDR2 YFSETQ. CDR3 nucleotide sequence: TGCGCCAGCCAAGAGCCTGGGGCCAACGTCCTGACTTTC. Residues: CASQEPGANVLTF. The whole variable domain, remainder taken from reference TRBV5-1 and TRBJ2-6, is KAGVTQTPRYLIKTRGQQVTLSCSPISGHRSVSWYQQTPGQGLQFLFEYFSETQRNKGNFPGRFSGRQFSNSRSEMNVSTLELGDSALYLCASQEPGANVLTFGAGSRLTVL.

This clonotype was counted many times. The chain recombines TRBV20-1 with TRBJ1-4; D is unresolved. Germline CDR1 is DFQATT and CDR2 is SNEGSKA (reference sequence). This CDR3 region has 15 residues. The ends were cut back, 0 bases at V and 5 bases at J, with 13 bases in the middle. In DNA, the CDR3 is TGCAGTGCTAGAGATCTTCGGACCTCGAATGAAAAACTGTTTTTT. Translated, it gives CSARDLRTSNEKLFF.

This clonotype has a count of ten or more. This CDR3 is CATSDFTGAGELFF. The CDR3, as DNA: TGTGCCACCAGTGATTTTACAGGGGCCGGGGAGCTGTTTTTT. V is TRBV24-1 and J is TRBJ2-2, with 7 bases lining up with TRBD1. The CDR3 contains 14 residues. The germline V gene encodes CDR1 KGHDR and CDR2 SFDVKD. Trimming cost V 1 base and J 6 bases; bases outside gene matches: 1.

This clonotype showed up just a few times. V gene TRBV5-1 combines with J gene TRBJ2-7; perhaps TRBD2 as D (6 bases). The V end lost 4 bases, the J end lost 3 bases, and 17 bases lay between the germline ends. Germline V gene lookup returns CDR1 SGHRS and CDR2 YFSETQ. The CDR3 covers 15 residues. The CDR3 sequence: CASSPGGEVGYEQYF. CDR3 DNA: TGCGCCAGCAGCCCTGGTGGGGAGGTGGGCTACGAGCAGTACTTC.

This clonotype was seen at least ten times. The rearrangement joins TRBV20-1 to TRBJ2-7, with TRBD1 matching 7 bases. V gave up 6 bases and J gave up 4 bases; unmatched junction bases: 9. CDR1 and CDR2 (germline): DFQATT, SNEGSKA (reference sequence). This CDR3 is built from 13 residues. The CDR3 spells CSAPGQTRYEQYF. The CDR3 DNA reads TGCAGTGCCCCGGGACAGACAAGGTACGAGCAGTACTTC.

This chain connects TRBV10-3 to TRBJ2-3; 8 positions match TRBD1. The CDR3 is 17 amino acids. Losses at the gene ends were 5 bases for V and 4 bases for J; bases not matched to a gene: 14. CDR1 is ENHRY and CDR2 is SYGVKD in the germline V gene. The DNA for the CDR3 is TGTGCCATCAGTCAACCGACAGGGGAGATCCACGCAGATACGCAGTATTTT. It is translated as CAISQPTGEIHADTQYF.

This clonotype was observed many times. V and J are TRBV20-1 and TRBJ2-1; no firm D call. Trimming stripped 0 bases from V and 0 bases from J, with 15 bases between. The germline gives CDR1 DFQATT, CDR2 SNEGSKA (reference sequence). This CDR3 is built from 17 residues. The CDR3 reads CSAREQMAPSSYNEQFF. CDR3 in DNA: TGCAGTGCTAGAGAGCAGATGGCTCCCAGCTCCTACAATGAGCAGTTCTTC.